This T cell receptor beta chain was sequenced in a study of cytomegalovirus exposure and HLA in healthy donors (dated by TCRdb to the late 2010s). Broadly, across the study: An earlier analysis of several hundred of the donors reported 250 to 350 Gb of sequence data and 117 million unique TCR beta sequences from 150 million to 200 million T cells. Across under 500 genotyped donors of the cohort, an average of about 220,000 unique TCR beta nucleotide sequences per donor were sequenced, and around 20% of those sequences were non-productive. The study aimed to test whether signatures of past pathogen exposure could be identified by cataloging public T cell receptors. A few DR-DQ haplotypes were treated as single units for association and clustering because of strong linkage in the cohort. The number of typed donors differed by locus: roughly 629-640 for A, B, C, DRB1 and DQB1; 522 for DQA1; around 580 for DPA1; and 400 to 480 for DPB1. A separate validation cohort of 100 to 150 different subjects was used in addition to the roughly 720-subject first cohort. An early release that covered 500 to 800 HLA-typed donors contained approximately 300 gigabases of sequencing data and 75 million to 100 million unique TCR sequences. In the later analysis, no new phenotypic data were used to find candidate immune exposures; instead, reliance was placed on TCR beta sequences and their occurrence across donors. Donor age, sex, ethnicity and CMV serostatus were compiled alongside the repertoire data. Among the approximately 430 genotyped donors, around 81% belonged to the genetic ancestry cluster associated with self-reported Caucasian donors. In a later genetic analysis, genome-wide SNP genotypes for about 65% of the 666 donors were used, and that subset was treated as a discovery cohort. The T cell repertoires of roughly 660 subjects were profiled by immunosequencing and related to cytomegalovirus serostatus. HLA typing covered class I and class II loci at four-digit resolution. To predict cytomegalovirus infection status, the study combined high-throughput TCR immunosequencing, statistical association of individual TCRs with disease status, and machine learning. Every discovery cohort repertoire had been produced on one sequencing platform. In an earlier analysis of 587 of the donors, high-throughput TCR beta sequencing was used to judge whether each TCR beta V gene segment behaved as functional or pseudogenic. A later analysis re-examined previously published TCR beta repertoires from roughly 650 donors and added high-resolution HLA genotyping to investigate patterns of TCR occurrence. Beyond this particular receptor, the publication reports: A few of the identified cytomegalovirus-associated TCR beta chains were confirmed in vitro to be specific for cytomegalovirus antigens. A later genetic analysis reported fewer N-insertions in productive TCRs among donors in an Asian-associated ancestry cluster than the roughly 700-donor mean. In a later analysis, HLA-associated TCR beta chains showed more clonal expansion and lower generation probabilities than non-associated chains that were equally common. Linkage disequilibrium might explain the correlated functional status among segregating V segments, but an unknown experimental factor could not be ruled out. The classifier was reported to diagnose cytomegalovirus status with high specificity and sensitivity in both the original cohort and the validation cohort. Because HLA typing was missing for some donors at each locus, association tests included only the typed subset. The study listed 150 to 200 TCR beta chains as associated with cytomegalovirus. Only TCR beta chains were sequenced in this cohort, and the absence of alpha or paired-chain data limited detectable features. In a later analysis, TCR association rates were found to vary across HLA loci, with the most associated TCRs seen for DRB1 alleles and the fewest for HLA-C alleles. A further reported finding was that TCR beta sequences accurately predicted the HLA-A and HLA-B alleles for most subjects in the first cohort. The only immune exposure information available for the cohort was CMV serostatus. A later analysis reported that several top co-occurrence clusters appeared linked to parvovirus B19, influenza, CMV and Epstein-Barr virus. A group of highly shared sequence variants was considered likely to be a technical artifact of the sequencing pipeline. The authors suggested that the approach could potentially be generalized to other disease states and immunological phenotypes. The 87-base-pair reads could not distinguish some IMGT-functional V segments, including TRBV6-2 and TRBV6-3, so those segments were excluded. An association between a missense DCLRE1C variant and V-gene and J-gene trimming of TCR beta chains was found in a later genetic analysis and replicated in an independent cohort. In an earlier analysis of around 600 of the donors, most TCR beta V segments were observed in productive rearrangements about 87% or about 30% of the time, broadly matching IMGT annotations. The earlier analysis of approximately 560 of the donors excluded some 15 rarely observed V segments, including chromosome 9 orphons, because counts were too low. The presence/absence analyses assumed that sequencing depth was roughly uniform across donors, and that assumption may not be true. Specific HLA alleles were associated with about 17,000 TCR beta sequences at a false discovery rate of 0.05 in a later analysis. Across donors, most TCR sequences were observed very rarely, whereas some public TCRs were present in many individuals. Most CMV-associated TCR beta chains appeared to be HLA-restricted in a later analysis, and the HLA associations seemed to be driven largely by CMV exposure. Strong co-occurrence of HLA alleles, especially DR and DQ, made assigning TCR associations to individual alleles difficult.

In total, 500 to 700 healthy bone marrow donors made up the cohort. All cohort members were sampled while nominally healthy, although unrecorded immune exposures were likely present. The donor was CMV seronegative and was included in the group of a few hundred seronegative cohort members. Every donor gave a peripheral blood sample, and the peripheral blood mononuclear cells from that sample were used for TCR beta sequencing. The Qiagen DNeasy Blood Extraction Kit was used to extract genomic DNA from the blood cell samples. Ends trimmed: V by 1 base, J by 5 bases; bases unmatched to a gene: 8. Looking up the germline V gene yields CDR1 SGHTA and CDR2 FQGNSA. Including the terminal cysteine and phenylalanine, the CDR3 comprises 16 residues. Left in the record is the CDR3 DNA by itself, 48 bases read in frame from the first base. Comments on this clone: Its antigen target is currently unknown. Per-base quality was not reported, and no clone a single base away is much larger than it.

The receptor library was made with the immunoSEQ multiplex PCR assay. For the multiplex PCR, a mixture combining 60 forward primers for TCR Vbeta segments and 13 reverse primers for TCR Jbeta segments was used. The CDR3 region of rearranged TCR beta genes was amplified from genomic DNA by a multiplex PCR assay. Amplified TCR beta libraries were sequenced as 87-base-pair reads on the Illumina HiSeq System. The paper's processing steps were these. Across the 700 or so repertoires, a later analysis counted tens of millions of unique TCR beta chains, some 11 million of which were shared by at least two donors. Raw reads were error-corrected and collapsed into unique sequences with a nearest-neighbor algorithm that merged closely related sequences to remove PCR and sequencing errors. To assign V, D and J gene segments, CDR3 sequences were aligned to IMGT reference sequences. For a sequence to be retained, a match of at least six nucleotides to both a V gene segment and a J gene segment was required. A rearrangement counted as productive if the CDR3 had no stop codons and remained in frame with V and J, and every other rearrangement counted as non-productive. Following IMGT convention, CDR3 was defined as the stretch from the second conserved V-encoded cysteine up to the conserved J-encoded phenylalanine. The earlier analysis of approximately 500 of the donors excluded sequences that lacked an unambiguous match to a single V gene segment. An earlier analysis of a few hundred of the donors classified V segments as functional when productive rearrangements were above 56.7% and as segregating when the standard deviation between donors was above 5%. A statistical classification framework was built for diagnosing cytomegalovirus status from the catalog of TCR beta chain sequences. V and J gene assignment, in a later analysis, came from comparing TCR nucleotide sequences with IMGT/GENE-DB human TR gene sequences. The TCRdist pipeline was used in a later analysis to assign CDR3 sequences and most-parsimonious VDJ recombination scenarios. In a later analysis, every TCR beta chain was defined by the combination of its CDR3 amino acid sequence and its V-gene family, and reads without a unique V-gene family were dropped. A later analysis removed 450 to 600 highly shared, low-generation-probability nucleotide sequences to deal with suspected cross-contamination and a sequencing artifact. In a later analysis, a clonal expansion index for each public chain was calculated from normalized within-repertoire ranks of inferred template counts. In a later analysis, generation probabilities were computed with a VDJ recombination model fitted to out-of-frame rearrangements, and the resulting probabilities were checked against IGoR. In a later analysis, TCR-TCR, TCR-HLA and TCR-CMV co-occurrence was scored with hypergeometric tests, and a repertoire-size bias correction was applied to TCR pairs. In a later analysis, false discovery rates were estimated by permuting HLA or CMV assignments 20 times. In a later analysis, co-occurring TCRs were grouped with DBSCAN, and TCRdist sequence similarity was added when clustering was performed within HLA-allele-positive subsets. Co-occurrence clustering excluded repertoires with fewer than 30,000 or more than 120,000 public chains, plus five with anomalous nucleotide sharing. TCRdb re-hosts the immuneACCESS table, in-frame sequences only. Its copies lack some clones; in the studies checked, an unresolved V gene accounts for under half of them, and the cause for the rest is not known. V, J and clone size are those of that table, while D and trimming were read from the DNA. For this sample there are more than 85,000 clones; approximately 80% appear just once. 6% to 8.5% of the sample goes to the ten largest clones.

The rearranged chain carries TRBV7-2 and TRBJ1-1, with 9 middle bases fitting TRBD1. The TCR was taken from a female donor in good health and CMV-seronegative. The sequencing sample was made of PBMCs. The CDR3 reads as follows: CASSLGIGGQGTEAFF. The DNA sequence reads TGTGCCAGCAGCTTAGGAATAGGGGGACAGGGAACTGAAGCTTTCTTT.